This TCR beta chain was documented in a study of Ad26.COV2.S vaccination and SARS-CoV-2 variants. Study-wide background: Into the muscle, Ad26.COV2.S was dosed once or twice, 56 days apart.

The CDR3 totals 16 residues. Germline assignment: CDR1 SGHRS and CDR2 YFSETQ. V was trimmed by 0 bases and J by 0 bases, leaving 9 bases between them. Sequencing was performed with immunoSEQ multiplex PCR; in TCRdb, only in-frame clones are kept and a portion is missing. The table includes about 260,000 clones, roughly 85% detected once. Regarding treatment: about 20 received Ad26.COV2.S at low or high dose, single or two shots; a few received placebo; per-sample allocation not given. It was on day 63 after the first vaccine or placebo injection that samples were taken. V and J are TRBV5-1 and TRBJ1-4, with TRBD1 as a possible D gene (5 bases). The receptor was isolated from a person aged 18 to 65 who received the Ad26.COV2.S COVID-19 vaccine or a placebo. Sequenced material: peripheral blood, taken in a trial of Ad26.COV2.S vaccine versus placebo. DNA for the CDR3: TGCGCCAGCAGCTTGGAATGGGGGACAACTAATGAAAAACTGTTTTTT. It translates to CASSLEWGTTNEKLFF.